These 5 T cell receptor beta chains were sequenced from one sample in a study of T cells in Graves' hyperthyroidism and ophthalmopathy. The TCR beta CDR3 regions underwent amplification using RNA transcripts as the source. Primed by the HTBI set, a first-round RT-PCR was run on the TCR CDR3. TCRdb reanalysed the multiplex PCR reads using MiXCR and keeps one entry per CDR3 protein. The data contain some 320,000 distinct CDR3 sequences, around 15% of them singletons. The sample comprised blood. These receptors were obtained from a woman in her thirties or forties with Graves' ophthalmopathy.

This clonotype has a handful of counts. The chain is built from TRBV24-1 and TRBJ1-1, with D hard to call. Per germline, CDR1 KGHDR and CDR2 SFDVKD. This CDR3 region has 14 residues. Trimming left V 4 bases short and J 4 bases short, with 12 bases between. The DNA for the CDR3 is TGTGCCACCAGTGACTCCGGACGGAGCACTGAAGCTTTCTTT. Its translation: CATSDSGRSTEAFF.

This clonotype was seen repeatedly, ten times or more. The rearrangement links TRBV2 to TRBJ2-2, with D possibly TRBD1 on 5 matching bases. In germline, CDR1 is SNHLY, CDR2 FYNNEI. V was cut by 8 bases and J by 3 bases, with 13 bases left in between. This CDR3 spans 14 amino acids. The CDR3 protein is CASEGRADTGELFF. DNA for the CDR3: TGTGCCAGCGAAGGCAGGGCGGACACCGGGGAGCTGTTTTTT.

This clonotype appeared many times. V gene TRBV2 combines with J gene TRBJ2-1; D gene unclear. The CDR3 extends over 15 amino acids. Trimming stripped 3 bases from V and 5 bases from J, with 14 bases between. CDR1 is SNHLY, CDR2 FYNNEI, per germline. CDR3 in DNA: TGTGCCAGCAGTGAGCCTACCGCGGTCCACAATGAGCAGTTCTTC. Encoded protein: CASSEPTAVHNEQFF.

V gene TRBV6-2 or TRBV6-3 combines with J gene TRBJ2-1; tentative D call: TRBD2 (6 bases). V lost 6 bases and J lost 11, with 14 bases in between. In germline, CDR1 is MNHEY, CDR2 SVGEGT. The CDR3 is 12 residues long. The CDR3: CASRSETSKQFF. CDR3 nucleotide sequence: TGTGCCAGCAGGTCGGAAACTAGCAAGCAGTTCTTC.

CDR3 nucleotides: TGTGCCAGTAGTATAGAACCCGTATACACTGAAGCTTTCTTT. Protein sequence: CASSIEPVYTEAFF. The V gene is TRBV19, the J gene TRBJ1-1, with D unresolved. Trimming shortened V by 0 bases and J by 3 bases, and 8 bases separated the two germline ends. This CDR3 is 14 amino acids long. Germline CDR1 is LNHDA and CDR2 is SQIVND (reference sequence).